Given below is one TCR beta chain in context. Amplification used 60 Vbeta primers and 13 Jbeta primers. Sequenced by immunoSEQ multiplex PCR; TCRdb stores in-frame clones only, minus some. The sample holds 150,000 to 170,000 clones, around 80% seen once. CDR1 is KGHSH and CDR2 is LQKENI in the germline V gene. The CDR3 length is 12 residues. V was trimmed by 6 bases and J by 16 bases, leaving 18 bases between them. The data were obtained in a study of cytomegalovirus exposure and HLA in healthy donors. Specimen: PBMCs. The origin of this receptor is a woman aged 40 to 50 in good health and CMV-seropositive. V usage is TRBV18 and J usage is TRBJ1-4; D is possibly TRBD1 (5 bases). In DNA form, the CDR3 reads TGTGCCAGCTCTCGGGACTCTCGGGATTGGTTTTTT. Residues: CASSRDSRDWFF.